A single sample is the source of the 16 T cell receptor beta chains below, sequenced in a study of cytotoxic CD8 clonotypes in ibrutinib-treated CLL. The method was immunoSEQ multiplex PCR; TCRdb's version includes in-frame clones alone and lacks a portion of them. The sample includes roughly 200,000 clones, approximately 79% of them seen just once. This material consisted of PBMCs, taken after 12 months of ibrutinib treatment. All receptors come from a human donor with chronic lymphocytic leukemia.

DNA for the CDR3: TGTGCCAGTAGTCGGAAGGGGTGGTACGGAGATGGCTACACCTTC. This translates into CASSRKGWYGDGYTF. The chain couples TRBV19 to TRBJ1-2, with D possibly being TRBD1 (5 bases). V was cut by 5 bases and J by 6 bases, with 19 bases left in between. The CDR3 covers 15 residues. The germline V gene has CDR1 LNHDA and CDR2 SQIVND (reference sequence).

This chain links TRBV18 with TRBJ2-3; D is ambiguous. V lost 4 bases to trimming and J lost 0 bases, with 11 bases between them. CDR1 KGHSH and CDR2 LQKENI come from the germline V gene. The CDR3 consists of 15 residues. DNA for the CDR3: TGTGCCAGCTCACAATCCCCAACTAGCACAGATACGCAGTATTTT. Amino acid sequence: CASSQSPTSTDTQYF.

The chain recombines TRBV6-5 with TRBJ2-7, with 10 nucleotides matching TRBD1. Germline lookup yields CDR1 MNHEY and CDR2 SVGAGI. V lost 7 bases to trimming and J lost 0 bases; unmatched junction nucleotides: 3. The CDR3 is made up of 14 amino acids. This CDR3 reads CASKGQGSSYEQYF. DNA of the CDR3: TGTGCCAGCAAGGGACAGGGGAGCTCCTACGAGCAGTACTTC.

V is TRBV27 and J is TRBJ2-1; D call uncertain. Germline values: CDR1 MNHEY, CDR2 SMNVEV (reference sequence). The CDR3 runs to 11 residues. Between the trimmed V and J ends, which lost 2 bases and 9 bases, there was a span of 5 bases. The CDR3 DNA sequence: TGTGCCAGCAGTTTAGCTGGTGAGCAGTTCTTC. Encoded protein: CASSLAGEQFF.

The chain is built from TRBV7-9 and TRBJ2-7; 8 nucleotides agree with TRBD1. After removal of 2 bases from V and 7 bases from J, the junction contained 7 bases not matched to a gene. Germline V CDR1 and CDR2: SEHNR, FQNEAQ (reference sequence). The CDR3 has 14 residues. CDR3 sequence reads: CASSLRSGGQEQYF. In DNA, the CDR3 is TGTGCCAGCAGCTTACGGTCAGGGGGCCAGGAGCAGTACTTC.

The chain is built from TRBV6-1 and TRBJ2-3; D uncertain. Germline CDR1 and CDR2: MNHNS and SASEGT. The CDR3 has 13 amino acids. Trimming removed 3 bases at V and 1 base at J, with 5 bases between. The CDR3 DNA follows: TGTGCCAGCAGTGATTGGGGCACAGATACGCAGTATTTT. This gives the protein CASSDWGTDTQYF.

V is TRBV19 and J is TRBJ2-7, with TRBD1 identical over 9 bases. CDR1 and CDR2 (germline): LNHDA, SQIVND (reference sequence). With 1 base clipped from V and 3 bases from J, the junction kept 4 bases outside the gene matches. CDR3 length equals 15 residues. CDR3 nucleotides: TGTGCCAGTAGTATAGGGACAGGGGTCGTCTACGAGCAGTACTTC. It encodes CASSIGTGVVYEQYF.

The genes are TRBV5-1 and TRBJ2-7; 9 nucleotides agree with TRBD1. V lost 5 bases to trimming and J lost 2 bases; unmatched junction nucleotides: 2. Germline CDR1 is SGHRS and CDR2 is YFSETQ. This CDR3 has 13 residues. As DNA, the CDR3 is TGCGCCAGCAGGTGGACAGGGGCCTACGAGCAGTACTTC. Amino acid sequence: CASRWTGAYEQYF.

A single count supports this clone. The rearrangement joins TRBV11-1 to TRBJ2-3; D possibly corresponds to TRBD1 (6 bases). V was shortened by 3 bases and J by 0 bases, with 10 bases between the two germline ends. Germline V gene lookup returns CDR1 SGHAT and CDR2 FQDESV (reference sequence). The CDR3 sequence is 15 residues long. The DNA of the CDR3 is TGTGCCAGCAGCTTGGGGACACCAAGCACAGATACGCAGTATTTT. It specifies CASSLGTPSTDTQYF.

DNA of the CDR3: TGTGCCAGTAGTATAGGAGGAAACAGGGTCTACGAGCAGTACTTC. This encodes CASSIGGNRVYEQYF. The chain uses TRBV19 and TRBJ2-7; the D gene is possibly TRBD1 (6 bases). Germline values: CDR1 LNHDA, CDR2 SQIVND (reference sequence). V was clipped by 1 base and J by 3 bases, with 13 bases between them. This CDR3 spans 15 amino acids.

This clone was counted once. The chain recombines TRBV4-1 with TRBJ2-3, with D possibly matching TRBD1 (6 bases). The CDR3 spans 15 residues. Germline V CDR1 and CDR2: MGHRA, YSYEKL. Deletions cut 3 bases from V and 4 bases from J, with 14 bases between. The DNA for the CDR3 is TGCGCCAGCAGCCAGATCGGTACAGGGTCAGATACGCAGTATTTT. Residues: CASSQIGTGSDTQYF.

This clone has only one observation. V usage is TRBV6-6 and J usage is TRBJ2-1; 10 bases are shared with TRBD1. The CDR3 runs 16 residues. Germline V gene lookup returns CDR1 MNHNY and CDR2 SVGAGI (reference sequence). V was clipped by 0 bases and J by 3 bases; unmatched bases: 2. Written as DNA, the CDR3 is TGTGCCAGCAGTTACTCGAGGACAGGGGGCTACAATGAGCAGTTCTTC. This encodes CASSYSRTGGYNEQFF.

The gene calls are TRBV30 and TRBJ1-1; D call uncertain. Trimming removed 0 bases from V and 1 base from J, with 9 bases in between. This CDR3 contains 14 residues. The germline V gene encodes CDR1 GTSNPN and CDR2 SVGIG (reference sequence). The DNA of the CDR3 is TGTGCCTGGAGTGTCAAGGATTGGAACACTGAAGCTTTCTTT. Its translation: CAWSVKDWNTEAFF.

The chain recombines TRBV4-2 with TRBJ1-2, with D unclear. The CDR3 is made up of 15 amino acids. Looked up from germline, CDR1 is LGHNA and CDR2 is YNFKEQ. V was clipped by 0 bases and J by 2 bases, with 10 bases between them. In nucleotides, the CDR3 is TGTGCCAGCAGCCAAGACTCTGTGAGAAACTATGGCTACACCTTC. Translating it yields CASSQDSVRNYGYTF.

V gene TRBV5-1 combines with J gene TRBJ1-4; D gene unclear. This CDR3 is 14 amino acids long. Germline V CDR1 and CDR2: SGHRS, YFSETQ. With 5 bases removed from V and 8 bases from J, the gap between germline ends came to 16 bases. CDR3 region: CASSAVGYGEKLFF. DNA of the CDR3: TGCGCCAGCAGTGCGGTAGGGTACGGCGAAAAACTGTTTTTT.

The genes are TRBV5-1 and TRBJ1-1; 10 bases fit TRBD1. There are 14 residues in the CDR3. V was clipped by 4 bases and J by 4 bases; unmatched bases: 4. Germline V CDR1 and CDR2: SGHRS, YFSETQ. The CDR3 protein is CASSRDRGSTEAFF. In DNA form, the CDR3 reads TGCGCCAGCAGCAGGGACAGGGGCAGCACTGAAGCTTTCTTT.